This entry describes one TCR beta chain. This clone was observed once. Its antigen is currently not known. Nothing much larger sits one base from this clone, and base qualities are not available. Using the immunoSEQ hsTCRbeta Kit, TCR beta CDR3 regions were sequenced from DNA. The authors' pipeline ran thus. TCR sequencing data were analysed with the ImmunoSEQ Analyzer. T cell clonality was defined as 1 minus Pielou's evenness, as computed on productive rearrangements. T cell diversity was measured with the inverse Simpson index on productive templates. T cell density was expressed as TCR beta template counts normalized to usable DNA, with usable DNA estimated by amplifying and sequencing housekeeping genes. TCR metrics were compared across histologic stages using two-sided Kruskal-Wallis tests. TCRdb re-hosts the immuneACCESS table, in-frame sequences only. Its copies lack some clones; in the studies checked, an unresolved V gene accounts for under half of them, and the cause for the rest is not known. V and J calls and clone size are as listed in that table; D and trimming were resolved from the DNA. Recorded for this sample are over 4,500 clones; 70% to 80% of them occurred a single time. Around 11% of the sample rests with the top ten.

This record belongs to a study of immune evolution from preneoplasia to lung adenocarcinoma (dated by TCRdb to the early 2020s). About the full investigation: No AAH lesions showed HLA loss of heterozygosity, compared with around 7% of AIS, approximately 15% of MIA and around 30% of ADC lesions. The study profiled immune contexture across lung adenocarcinoma precursors and invasive adenocarcinoma using immune gene expression, TCR sequencing and multiplex immunofluorescence. Resected precursor lesions (AAH, AIS, MIA) and invasive adenocarcinomas were compared with paired morphologically normal lung tissue. Sample size was based on specimen availability rather than a prior power calculation. The immune data were integrated with whole exome sequencing and methylation data obtained from the same cohort of nodules. In total, the cohort included some 55 patients with pulmonary nodules, all of whom underwent surgical resection. A total of approximately 56 patients contributed TCR sequencing data. The study reported that under 110 samples were used for TCR sequencing. POLYSOLVER was used to infer Class I HLA alleles from exome data, while LOHHLA was used to detect allele-specific HLA loss. The investigation overall reported the following: Normal lung showed the highest clonality, whereas later-stage lesions appeared to have higher T cell density and diversity but lower clonality. Findings were based on association rather than direct causation; larger cohorts with long-term follow-up and longitudinal biopsies were deemed needed. The highest top T cell clone frequencies were observed in normal lung, and a progressive decrease in top T cell clone frequencies appeared to occur from AAH through AIS, MIA and invasive adenocarcinoma. All patients were from Japan and China, so applicability to Western populations was uncertain. T cell clonality was highest in KRAS-mutant nodules compared with EGFR-mutant or double wild-type lesions.

The germline V gene (reference sequence) sets CDR1 to SEHNR and CDR2 to FQNEAQ. V is clipped by 4 bases and J by 8 bases, and the sequence between their germline boundaries is 6 bases long. Taken from cysteine to phenylalanine, the CDR3 has 11 residues. Of the read, only the CDR3 DNA is kept; its 33 bases are in frame from base 1. The patients had resection in Japan or China between the mid-2010s and the late 2010s. Two lung cancer pathologists independently reviewed H&E slides to confirm the histologic diagnosis of every case. Premalignant or tumor cells were enriched for nucleic acid extraction by macro-dissection performed after pathologic assessment. The AllPrep DNA/RNA FFPE Kit was used to isolate DNA from FFPE tissue.

The material sequenced was FFPE minimally invasive lung adenocarcinoma tissue. What the cell subset or site label conveys for this sample: micro-invasive lung adenocarcinoma (MIA). Recombination joined TRBV7-9 with TRBJ2-1; the D gene assignment is ambiguous. The sequence was obtained from a person aged 55-80 years with lung adenocarcinoma. The CDR3 protein is CASSSVDEQFF. The DNA sequence is TGTGCCAGCAGCTCGGTGGATGAGCAGTTCTTC.